Below, one TCR beta chain is given with its context. This record comes from a study of cytomegalovirus exposure and HLA in healthy donors. Researchers ran the PCR with 60 Vbeta and 13 Jbeta primers. Data came from immunoSEQ multiplex PCR; TCRdb stores just in-frame clones and leaves some out. The table lists roughly 140,000 clones, around 83% of them singletons. This CDR3 has 17 amino acids. Germline-derived CDR1 and CDR2 are SGHTA and FQGNSA. V dropped 1 base and J dropped 8 bases, with 21 bases sitting between them. Sequencing was performed on PBMCs. The TCR comes from a man aged 35 to 55 in good health and CMV-seropositive. This chain links TRBV7-2 with TRBJ2-1; D may be TRBD1 (6 bases). The CDR3 DNA is TGTGCCAGCAGCTTAGACACAGGGTTTCGGATAAAATATGAGCAGTTCTTC. Translation: CASSLDTGFRIKYEQFF.